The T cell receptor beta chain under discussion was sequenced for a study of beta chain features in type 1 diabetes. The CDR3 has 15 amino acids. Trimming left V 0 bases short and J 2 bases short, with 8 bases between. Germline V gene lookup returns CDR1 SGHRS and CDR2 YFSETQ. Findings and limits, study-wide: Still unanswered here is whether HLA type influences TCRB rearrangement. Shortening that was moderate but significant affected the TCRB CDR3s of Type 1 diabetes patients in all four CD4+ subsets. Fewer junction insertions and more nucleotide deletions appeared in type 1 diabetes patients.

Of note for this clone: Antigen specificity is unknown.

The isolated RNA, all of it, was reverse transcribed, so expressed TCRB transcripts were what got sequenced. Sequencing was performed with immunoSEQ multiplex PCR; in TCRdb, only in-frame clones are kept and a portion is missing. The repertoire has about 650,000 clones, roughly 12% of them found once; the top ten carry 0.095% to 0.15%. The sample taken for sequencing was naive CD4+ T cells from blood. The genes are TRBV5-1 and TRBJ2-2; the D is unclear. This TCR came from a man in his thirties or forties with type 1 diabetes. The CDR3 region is CASSLDWANTGELFF. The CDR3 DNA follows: TGCGCCAGCAGCTTGGACTGGGCTAACACCGGGGAGCTGTTTTTT.